This T cell receptor (beta chain) was sequenced for a study of blood T cell dynamics during melanoma immunotherapy. Across the study: Metastatic melanoma patients received first-line pembrolizumab or nivolumab plus ipilimumab. The study's findings and limits: Whether repertoire-driving clones were melanoma-specific could not be determined.

Trimming took 5 bases from V and 6 from J, leaving 10 bases between them. The CDR3 loop spans 13 amino acids. Germline values: CDR1 SGHTA, CDR2 FQGTGA. This table comes from immunoSEQ multiplex PCR, and its TCRdb copy is limited to in-frame clones, with some not included. Of more than 10,000 clones in the sample, about 83% were seen once. Noted time point: pre-treatment baseline. Apart from a couple of fast progressors, RECIST 1.1 response was judged 12 weeks post-infusion. Turning to this clone: Its cognate antigen is unknown.

The sequence came from a human donor with melanoma. The sequences come from blood, collected from a patient treated with checkpoint blockade. The genes are TRBV7-3 and TRBJ2-2; D is undetermined. The CDR3: CASSPIRAGELFF. CDR3 DNA: TGTGCCAGCAGCCCGATTAGAGCCGGGGAGCTGTTTTTT.